This T cell receptor (beta chain) came from a study of CD8 T cells in Susac syndrome. Of note for this clonotype: Its target is unknown.

Sequencing of TCR beta was undertaken in CD8+ and CD4+ T cells derived from blood. FACS was used to enrich TEMRA cells, whereas the CD8+ and CD4+ T cells were obtained by negative isolation. This CDR3 is built from 13 residues. Germline values: CDR1 MDHEN, CDR2 SYDVKM. Trimming took off 5 bases at V and 5 bases at J, with 12 bases between the two ends. The authors reverse transcribed 0.5 to 1 ug RNA with random hexamers. immunoSEQ multiplex PCR amplified TCR beta CDR3 across 54 Vbeta, 13 Jbeta. TCRdb ran MiXCR on the immunoSEQ multiplex PCR reads and lists one entry per CDR3 protein. This sample carries about 70,000 distinct CDR3 sequences, roughly 95% of them seen once, and the ten largest clones take 0.11%. Study-level results: The TCR sequencing and HLA analysis in the study involved a relatively small number of individuals, as the study acknowledged.

The sample consisted of CD4+ T cells from PBMCs. The receptor's source is a human donor with multiple sclerosis. The chain uses TRBV28 and TRBJ2-5, with D tentatively TRBD2 (5 bases). The CDR3 coding sequence is TGTGCCAGCAGTCCCCCGGACTGGGAGACCCAGTACTTC. It translates to CASSPPDWETQYF.